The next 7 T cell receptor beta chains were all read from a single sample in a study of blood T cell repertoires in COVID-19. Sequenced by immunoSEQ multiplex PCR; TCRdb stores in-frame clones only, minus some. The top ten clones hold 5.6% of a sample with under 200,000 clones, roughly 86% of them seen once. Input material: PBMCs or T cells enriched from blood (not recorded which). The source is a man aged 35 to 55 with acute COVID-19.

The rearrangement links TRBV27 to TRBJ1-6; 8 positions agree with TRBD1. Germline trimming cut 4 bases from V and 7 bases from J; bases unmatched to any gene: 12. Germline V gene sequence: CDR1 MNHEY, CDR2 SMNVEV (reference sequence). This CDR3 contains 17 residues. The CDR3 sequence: CASSSTRGPVTNSPLHF. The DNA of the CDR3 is TGTGCCAGCAGTTCAACCAGGGGGCCTGTCACAAATTCACCCCTCCACTTT.

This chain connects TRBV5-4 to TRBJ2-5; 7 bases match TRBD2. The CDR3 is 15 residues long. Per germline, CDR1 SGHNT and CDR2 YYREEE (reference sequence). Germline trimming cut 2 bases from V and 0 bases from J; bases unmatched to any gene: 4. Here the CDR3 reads CASSLGGRNQETQYF. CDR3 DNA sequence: TGTGCCAGCAGCTTAGGCGGGAGAAACCAAGAGACCCAGTACTTC.

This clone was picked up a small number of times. Written as DNA, the CDR3 is TGCGCCAGCAGCACCCTGGGACTAGCGGGAGGCAATGAGCAGTTCTTC. Translating gives CASSTLGLAGGNEQFF. This chain uses TRBV5-1 with TRBJ2-1; 15 nucleotides match TRBD2. Germline loops: CDR1 SGHRS, CDR2 YFSETQ. The CDR3 length is 16 residues. V lost 4 bases, J lost 6 bases, and 5 bases stayed unmatched.

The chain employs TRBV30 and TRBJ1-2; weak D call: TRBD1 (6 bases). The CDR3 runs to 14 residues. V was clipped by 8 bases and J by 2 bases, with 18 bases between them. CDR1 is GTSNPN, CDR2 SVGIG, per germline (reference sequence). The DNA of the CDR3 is TGTGCCCAAAGGAGGTCGGGGACAAACTATGGCTACACCTTC. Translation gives CAQRRSGTNYGYTF.

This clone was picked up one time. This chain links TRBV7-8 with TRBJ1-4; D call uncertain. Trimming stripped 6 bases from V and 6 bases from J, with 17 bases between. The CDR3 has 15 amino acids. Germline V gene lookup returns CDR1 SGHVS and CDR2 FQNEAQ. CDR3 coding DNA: TGTGCCAGCAGGCCCCCCGGGGAAGAGGATGAAAAACTGTTTTTT. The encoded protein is CASRPPGEEDEKLFF.

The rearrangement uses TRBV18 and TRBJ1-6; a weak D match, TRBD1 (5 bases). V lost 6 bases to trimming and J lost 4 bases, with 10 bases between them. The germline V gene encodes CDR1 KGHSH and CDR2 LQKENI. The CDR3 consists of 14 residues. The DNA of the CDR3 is TGTGCCAGCTCGGACACGAAATATAATTCACCCCTCCACTTT. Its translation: CASSDTKYNSPLHF.

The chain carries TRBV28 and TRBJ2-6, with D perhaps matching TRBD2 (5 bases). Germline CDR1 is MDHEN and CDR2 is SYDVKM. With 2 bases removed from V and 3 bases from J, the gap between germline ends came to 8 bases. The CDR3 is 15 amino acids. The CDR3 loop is CASSLRGHGANVLTF. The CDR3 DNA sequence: TGTGCCAGCAGTTTACGGGGTCATGGGGCCAACGTCCTGACTTTC.